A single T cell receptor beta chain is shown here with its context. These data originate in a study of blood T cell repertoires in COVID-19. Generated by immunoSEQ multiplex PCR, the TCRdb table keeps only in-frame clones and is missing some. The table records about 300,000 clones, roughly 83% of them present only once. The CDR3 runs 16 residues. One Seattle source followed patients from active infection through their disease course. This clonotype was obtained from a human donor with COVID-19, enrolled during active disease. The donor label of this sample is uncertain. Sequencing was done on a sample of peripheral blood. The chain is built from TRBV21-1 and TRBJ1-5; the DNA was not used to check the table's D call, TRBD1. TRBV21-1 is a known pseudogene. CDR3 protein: CASRPRDRASNQPQHF. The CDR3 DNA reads TGTGCCAGCAGGCCCCGGGACAGGGCTAGCAATCAGCCCCAGCATTTT.